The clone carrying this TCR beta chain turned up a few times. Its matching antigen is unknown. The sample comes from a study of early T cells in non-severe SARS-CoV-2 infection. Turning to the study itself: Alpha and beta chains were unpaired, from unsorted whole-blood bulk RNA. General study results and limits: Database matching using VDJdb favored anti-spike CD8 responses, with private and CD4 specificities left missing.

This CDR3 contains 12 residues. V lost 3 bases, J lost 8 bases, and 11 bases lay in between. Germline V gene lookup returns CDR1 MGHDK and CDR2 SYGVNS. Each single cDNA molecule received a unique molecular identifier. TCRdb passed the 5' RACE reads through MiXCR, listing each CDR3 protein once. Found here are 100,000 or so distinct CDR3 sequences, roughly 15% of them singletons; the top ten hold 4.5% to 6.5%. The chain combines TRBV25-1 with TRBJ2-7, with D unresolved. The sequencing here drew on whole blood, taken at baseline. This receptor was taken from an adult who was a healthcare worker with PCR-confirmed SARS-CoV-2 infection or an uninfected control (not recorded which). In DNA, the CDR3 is TGTGCCAGCAGTGATGAGCTAGGACAGCAGTACTTC. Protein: CASSDELGQQYF.